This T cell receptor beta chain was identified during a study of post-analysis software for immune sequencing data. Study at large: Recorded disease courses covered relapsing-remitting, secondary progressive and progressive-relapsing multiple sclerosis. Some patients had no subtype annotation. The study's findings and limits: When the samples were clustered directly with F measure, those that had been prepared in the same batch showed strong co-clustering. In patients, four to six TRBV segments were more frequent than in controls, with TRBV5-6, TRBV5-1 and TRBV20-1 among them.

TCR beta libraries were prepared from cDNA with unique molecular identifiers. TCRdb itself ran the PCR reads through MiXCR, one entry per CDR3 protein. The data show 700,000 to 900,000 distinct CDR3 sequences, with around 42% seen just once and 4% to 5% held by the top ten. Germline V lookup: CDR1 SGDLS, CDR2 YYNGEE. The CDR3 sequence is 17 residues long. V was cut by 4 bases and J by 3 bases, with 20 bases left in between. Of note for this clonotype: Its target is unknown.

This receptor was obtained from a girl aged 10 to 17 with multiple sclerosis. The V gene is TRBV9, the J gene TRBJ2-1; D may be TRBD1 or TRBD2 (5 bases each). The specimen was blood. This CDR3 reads CASSPARGSVGYNEQFF. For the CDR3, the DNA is TGTGCCAGCAGCCCTGCTAGGGGTAGCGTCGGCTACAATGAGCAGTTCTTC. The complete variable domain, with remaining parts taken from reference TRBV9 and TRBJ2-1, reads DSGVTQTPKHLITATGQRVTLRCSPRSGDLSVYWYQQSLDQGLQFLIQYYNGEERAKGNILERFSAQQFPDLHSELNLSSLELGDSALYFCASSPARGSVGYNEQFFGPGTRLTVL.